The 16 T cell receptor beta chains presented below share a single source sample, sequenced in a study of cytomegalovirus exposure and HLA in healthy donors. Generated by immunoSEQ multiplex PCR, the TCRdb table keeps only in-frame clones and is missing some. The sample yields more than 150,000 clones, 88% seen once. Sequencing input: PBMCs. The origin of the receptors is a man aged 18 to 30 in good health and CMV-seronegative.

This chain joins TRBV29-1 and TRBJ2-2; 12 bases map to TRBD2. Germline CDR1 is SQVTM and CDR2 is ANQGSEA. This CDR3 contains 15 residues. Unmatched junction bases numbered 5, after V lost 6 bases and J lost 3 bases. Here the CDR3 reads CSVVTSGRYTGELFF. In DNA, the CDR3 is TGCAGCGTAGTTACTAGCGGGAGGTACACCGGGGAGCTGTTTTTT.

The chain couples TRBV27 to TRBJ2-2, with D perhaps matching TRBD2 (5 bases). The V gene lost 8 bases and the J gene lost 4 bases, with 11 bases spanning the gap. The CDR3 length is 13 residues. CDR1 is MNHEY, CDR2 SMNVEV, per germline (reference sequence). The CDR3 sequence is CASWARGTGELFF. The CDR3 nucleotides read TGTGCCAGCTGGGCCCGGGGCACCGGGGAGCTGTTTTTT.

The chain combines TRBV29-1 with TRBJ2-1, with 10 bases fitting TRBD2. The germline gives CDR1 SQVTM, CDR2 ANQGSEA. The trim removed 6 bases at V and 4 bases at J, leaving 6 bases unmatched. The CDR3 spans 14 residues. The CDR3 DNA reads as TGCAGCGTCACCGGGACTAGCGAGTACAATGAGCAGTTCTTC. This gives the protein CSVTGTSEYNEQFF.

This rearrangement joins TRBV5-4 to TRBJ2-7; TRBD1 matches 8 bases. The CDR3 is 12 residues long. The J segment lost 5 bases and the V segment lost 9 bases, leaving 7 bases of the junction unmatched. CDR1 is SGHNT and CDR2 is YYREEE in the germline V gene (reference sequence). This chain's CDR3 is CATSDRVNEQYV. CDR3 in DNA: TGTGCCACTTCGGACAGGGTAAACGAGCAGTACGTC.

The V call is TRBV7-2, the J call TRBJ2-7; the match to TRBD1 covers 11 bases. This CDR3 comprises 15 residues. Trimming removed 5 bases from V and 4 bases from J; junction bases left unmatched: 7. Germline-derived CDR1 and CDR2 are SGHTA and FQGNSA. CDR3 sequence reads: CASSEMGQGVYEQYF. The CDR3 coding sequence is TGTGCCAGCAGCGAGATGGGACAGGGGGTTTACGAGCAGTACTTC.

This chain connects TRBV4-2 to TRBJ2-5, with D perhaps matching TRBD1 (5 bases). V was pared by 1 base and J by 3 bases, with 9 bases between. CDR3 length: 14 residues. Germline V gene lookup returns CDR1 LGHNA and CDR2 YNFKEQ. The CDR3 reads CASSQVDREETQYF. Written as DNA, the CDR3 is TGTGCCAGCAGCCAAGTTGACAGAGAAGAGACCCAGTACTTC.

This clone was seen a single time. CDR3 coding DNA: TGCGCCAGCAGCCCAGGACAGGGAAATGAAAAACTGTTTTTT. Translation gives CASSPGQGNEKLFF. The chain recombines TRBV4-3 with TRBJ1-4; TRBD1 aligns across 8 bases. Germline-derived CDR1 and CDR2 are LGHNA and YSLEER. There are 14 residues in the CDR3. Trimming removed 4 bases from V and 5 bases from J; junction bases left unmatched: 3.

The genes are TRBV4-1 and TRBJ1-5; 10 bases agree with TRBD1. Germline V CDR1 and CDR2: MGHRA, YSYEKL. This CDR3 spans 17 amino acids. The V segment lost 1 base and the J segment 6 bases; nucleotides outside the gene matches: 9. CDR3 coding DNA: TGCGCCAGCAGCCAAGGCCGTGCGGGACAGGGGAGTCAGCCCCAGCATTTT. Its protein is CASSQGRAGQGSQPQHF.

This chain joins TRBV6-5 and TRBJ2-7, with D perhaps TRBD2 (6 bases). The CDR3 is 14 residues long. V was clipped by 4 bases and J by 2 bases, with 12 bases between them. Germline lookup yields CDR1 MNHEY and CDR2 SVGAGI. CDR3 loop: CASSSAGLPYEQYV. The CDR3 bases are TGTGCCAGCAGTTCCGCGGGACTTCCCTACGAGCAGTACGTC.

This chain connects TRBV5-4 to TRBJ1-2, with 7 bases matching TRBD1. The CDR3 loop spans 12 amino acids. In germline, CDR1 is SGHNT, CDR2 YYREEE (reference sequence). With 4 bases clipped from V and 10 bases from J, the junction kept 7 bases outside the gene matches. The CDR3, as DNA: TGTGCCAGCAGCGGGGGACAGAAAATCTACACCTTC. Translating gives CASSGGQKIYTF.

The gene calls are TRBV28 and TRBJ1-4, with D tentatively TRBD1 (6 bases). Germline values: CDR1 MDHEN, CDR2 SYDVKM. The CDR3 consists of 11 residues. Trimming shortened V by 7 bases and J by 14 bases, and 14 bases separated the two germline ends. The CDR3 DNA sequence: TGTGCCAGCACTGAACAGGGTAGGCTGTTTTTT. Translated, it gives CASTEQGRLFF.

This clone was picked up one time. This chain links TRBV1 with TRBJ1-1. TRBV1 is reported as a pseudogene. CDR3 length equals 11 residues. The CDR3 sequence is CTSPPGRTAFF. CDR3 coding DNA: TGCACCAGCCCCCCCGGACGGACTGCTTTCTTT.

V gene TRBV10-3 combines with J gene TRBJ1-5; 7 bases line up with TRBD1. Germline V gene sequence: CDR1 ENHRY, CDR2 SYGVKD. CDR3 size: 15 residues. V trimming: 4 bases; J trimming: 6 bases; junction bases outside the gene matches: 9. CDR3 nucleotide sequence: TGTGCCATCAGTGTTTCAGGGGGATTTACTCAGCCCCAGCATTTT. Translated: CAISVSGGFTQPQHF.

This clone was counted once. This chain connects TRBV6-4 to TRBJ2-2; TRBD1 matches at 8 bases. The J segment lost 4 bases and the V segment lost 10 bases, leaving 5 bases of the junction unmatched. Germline V gene data show CDR1 as MRHNA and CDR2 as SNTAGT. The CDR3 is 13 residues long. CDR3 DNA sequence: TGTGCCACCGGGACAGGTCTCACCGGGGAGCTGTTTTTT. Translation: CATGTGLTGELFF.

The chain is built from TRBV5-1 and TRBJ2-1; D perhaps matches TRBD2 (5 bases). Per the germline V gene, CDR1 is SGHRS and CDR2 is YFSETQ. The CDR3 length is 14 residues. The V gene lost 2 bases and the J gene lost 7 bases, with 13 bases spanning the gap. Written as DNA, the CDR3 is TGCGCCAGCAGCTTCCGCTGGGGAGTGAATGAGCAGTTCTTC. Residues: CASSFRWGVNEQFF.

The chain combines TRBV18 with TRBJ1-3; 9 bases agree with TRBD1. CDR1 and CDR2 from the germline V gene are KGHSH and LQKENI. The V gene end was trimmed by 0 bases and the J gene end by 3 bases; junction bases not matched to a gene: 12. The CDR3 has 19 amino acids. The CDR3 spells CASSPPEFLTGGFGNTIYF. CDR3 in DNA: TGTGCCAGCTCACCACCGGAATTCCTAACAGGGGGCTTTGGAAACACCATATATTTT.